The 24 T cell receptor beta chains presented below share a single source sample, sequenced in a study of CD8 T cells in Susac syndrome. An amount of RNA that ranged from roughly 0.5 to 1 ug was reverse transcribed with random hexamers. TCRdb re-analysed the immunoSEQ multiplex PCR reads in MiXCR, keeping a single row per CDR3 protein. The repertoire holds 150,000 to 200,000 distinct CDR3 sequences, with approximately 95% as singletons. Input material: CD4+ T cells from PBMCs. The receptors here all came from a human donor in good health.

The gene calls are TRBV5-6 and TRBJ2-3; D gene unclear. This CDR3 spans 12 amino acids. Germline CDR1 and CDR2: SGHDT and YYEEEE. Trimming pared 4 bases from V and 6 bases from J, leaving 9 bases between. In DNA, the CDR3 is TGTGCCAGCAGCCCTCGAGATGATACGCAGTATTTT. Translation gives CASSPRDDTQYF.

The genes are TRBV9 and TRBJ2-2; 7 bases align to TRBD1. This CDR3 region has 18 residues. Germline lookup yields CDR1 SGDLS and CDR2 YYNGEE. Trimming cost V 4 bases and J 7 bases; bases outside gene matches: 19. Here the CDR3 reads CASSLSTGKTPFGGELFF. CDR3 coding DNA: TGTGCCAGCAGCCTGTCGACAGGGAAGACCCCTTTTGGCGGGGAGCTGTTTTTT. Full variable domain (remainder filled in from reference TRBV9 and TRBJ2-2): DSGVTQTPKHLITATGQRVTLRCSPRSGDLSVYWYQQSLDQGLQFLIQYYNGEERAKGNILERFSAQQFPDLHSELNLSSLELGDSALYFCASSLSTGKTPFGGELFFGEGSRLTVL.

The chain links TRBV25-1 to TRBJ2-7; D might be TRBD1 or TRBD2, each matching 6 bases. The V and J ends lost 2 bases and 9 bases respectively, with 14 bases between them. Germline-derived CDR1 and CDR2 are MGHDK and SYGVNS. CDR3 length: 13 residues. In nucleotides, the CDR3 is TGTGCCAGCAGTGAAGTGGACAGACTAGGGCAGTACTTC. This sequence encodes CASSEVDRLGQYF.

V gene TRBV4-3 combines with J gene TRBJ2-5; no definite D call. The CDR3 is 13 amino acids. Germline CDR1 reads LGHNA; CDR2 reads YSLEER. V was cut by 0 bases and J by 7 bases, with 9 bases left in between. The CDR3 is CASSQESGATQYF. The DNA of the CDR3 is TGCGCCAGCAGCCAAGAATCGGGTGCGACCCAGTACTTC.

This sequence joins TRBV11-1 and TRBJ2-5; D uncertain. Trimming cost V 2 bases and J 4 bases, with 11 bases left between them. The CDR3 consists of 14 residues. The germline gives CDR1 SGHAT, CDR2 FQDESV (reference sequence). CDR3 amino acids: CASSLQPFRETQYF. The DNA of the CDR3 is TGTGCCAGCAGCTTACAGCCATTCCGAGAGACCCAGTACTTC. Together with reference TRBV11-1 and TRBJ2-5, the CDR3 gives the full variable domain: EAEVAQSPRYKITEKSQAVAFWCDPISGHATLYWYRQILGQGPELLVQFQDESVVDDSQLPKDRFSAERLKGVDSTLKIQPAELGDSAMYLCASSLQPFRETQYFGPGTRLLVL.

The rearrangement links TRBV20-1 to TRBJ2-3, with 9 bases identical to TRBD2. The CDR3 consists of 14 residues. With 2 bases clipped from V and 6 bases from J, the junction kept 6 bases outside the gene matches. Germline V gives CDR1 DFQATT, CDR2 SNEGSKA (reference sequence). CDR3 region: CSARLAGEVDTQYF. As DNA, the CDR3 is TGCAGTGCTAGATTAGCGGGAGAGGTGGATACGCAGTATTTT.

The chain combines TRBV28 with TRBJ1-4, with TRBD1 matching 9 bases. V was clipped by 3 bases and J by 8 bases; unmatched bases: 4. Germline assignment: CDR1 MDHEN and CDR2 SYDVKM. This CDR3 is 14 amino acids long. The DNA of the CDR3 is TGTGCCAGCAGTTTCCACAGGGGGCTGGAAAAACTGTTTTTT. Translating it yields CASSFHRGLEKLFF.

The J gene is TRBJ2-6, the V gene TRBV6-1; TRBD1 agrees at 8 bases. The CDR3 is 17 amino acids. Germline CDR1 MNHNS, CDR2 SASEGT. Germline trimming cut 5 bases from V and 2 bases from J; bases unmatched to any gene: 8. The CDR3 DNA is TGTGCCAGCAGTCCAAGACAGGGGCGAGCTGGGGCCAACGTCCTGACTTTC. Its translation is CASSPRQGRAGANVLTF.

The V and J genes are TRBV24-1 and TRBJ2-2; D not certain. Germline V lookup: CDR1 KGHDR, CDR2 SFDVKD. The CDR3 has 16 residues. Trimming pared 3 bases from V and 0 bases from J, leaving 10 bases between. In nucleotides, the CDR3 is TGTGCCACCAGTGATCCTGGAAACGCGAACACCGGGGAGCTGTTTTTT. Amino acids: CATSDPGNANTGELFF.

The chain joins TRBV30 to TRBJ1-1; TRBD1 matches 9 bases. The V segment lost 1 base and the J segment 11 bases; nucleotides outside the gene matches: 2. Germline assignment: CDR1 GTSNPN and CDR2 SVGIG (reference sequence). This CDR3 region has 11 residues. The CDR3, as DNA: TGTGCCTGGAGTGCAGGGACAGGGGCTTTCTTT. This codes for CAWSAGTGAFF.

This chain uses TRBV20-1 with TRBJ2-7, with TRBD2 matching 8 bases. Unmatched junction bases numbered 7, after V lost 7 bases and J lost 2 bases. The germline V gene has CDR1 DFQATT and CDR2 SNEGSKA (reference sequence). CDR3 length: 13 residues. The CDR3 nucleotides read TGCAGTGTCGGGGGGGCAGCGGCCTACGAGCAGTACTTC. Protein sequence: CSVGGAAAYEQYF.

J is TRBJ1-1 and V is TRBV5-8, with 7 nucleotides matching TRBD1. V trimming: 4 bases; J trimming: 1 base; junction bases outside the gene matches: 7. The CDR3 sequence is 15 residues long. CDR1 and CDR2 (germline): SGHTS, YDEGEE. CDR3 residues: CASSLTGAPNTEAFF. The CDR3 DNA is TGTGCCAGCAGCCTTACAGGGGCGCCGAACACTGAAGCTTTCTTT.

The chain joins TRBV19 to TRBJ2-7; TRBD2 might be the D (5 bases). The CDR3 covers 14 residues. Germline values: CDR1 LNHDA, CDR2 SQIVND (reference sequence). With 5 bases removed from V and 0 bases from J, the gap between germline ends came to 11 bases. The CDR3 nucleotides read TGTGCCAGTAGTTTCCGGGGTAACTCCTACGAGCAGTACTTC. The encoded protein is CASSFRGNSYEQYF.

This chain uses TRBV27 with TRBJ2-7; D is possibly TRBD2 (6 bases). With 6 bases removed from V and 0 bases from J, the gap between germline ends came to 18 bases. The CDR3 contains 16 residues. Germline CDR1 is MNHEY and CDR2 is SMNVEV (reference sequence). In DNA form, the CDR3 reads TGTGCCAGCAGGCGGTTCCAATCCGGGAGCTCCTACGAGCAGTACTTC. It codes for CASRRFQSGSSYEQYF.

The chain carries TRBV14 and TRBJ2-2; no firm D call. Trimming left V 0 bases short and J 1 base short, with 3 bases between. From germline, CDR1 is SGHDN and CDR2 FVKESK. CDR3 size: 14 residues. The CDR3 region has the DNA TGTGCCAGCAGCCAAGATGTGAACACCGGGGAGCTGTTTTTT. It translates to CASSQDVNTGELFF.

V and J are TRBV3-1 and TRBJ1-2, with a possible D match to TRBD1 (5 bases). V lost 4 bases, J lost 4 bases, and 10 bases lay in between. In germline, CDR1 is LGHDT, CDR2 YNNKEL (reference sequence). The CDR3 length is 13 residues. The CDR3 region has the DNA TGTGCCAGCAGCCCGGGGGGTTCCTATGGCTACACCTTC. It encodes CASSPGGSYGYTF.

The V and J genes are TRBV4-2 and TRBJ1-1, with 11 nucleotides matching TRBD1. Germline loops: CDR1 LGHNA, CDR2 YNFKEQ. Trimming cost V 6 bases and J 9 bases; bases outside gene matches: 21. This CDR3 is built from 18 residues. For the CDR3, the DNA is TGTGCCAGCAGTCCCGAACTCAATCCGGGACAGGGGGTGGATCAAGCTTTCTTT. Amino acids: CASSPELNPGQGVDQAFF.

The CDR3 DNA sequence: TGTGCCAGCACCTGGGGGGCAGGTGAAAAACTGTTTTTT. Encoded protein: CASTWGAGEKLFF. The rearrangement links TRBV18 to TRBJ1-4; maybe TRBD1 (6 bases). CDR3 length: 13 residues. Germline-derived CDR1 and CDR2 are KGHSH and LQKENI. Trimming left V 8 bases short and J 7 bases short, with 14 bases between.

The chain couples TRBV19 to TRBJ1-2; 7 bases map to TRBD1. The ends lost 5 bases at V and 6 bases at J; junction bases unmatched: 9. CDR3 length: 14 amino acids. Germline CDR1 is LNHDA and CDR2 is SQIVND (reference sequence). This CDR3 reads CASSPRQGRDGYTF. CDR3 nucleotide sequence: TGTGCCAGTAGTCCTCGACAGGGTCGGGATGGCTACACCTTC. The full variable domain, rest sourced from reference TRBV19 and TRBJ1-2, is DGGITQSPKYLFRKEGQNVTLSCEQNLNHDAMYWYRQDPGQGLRLIYYSQIVNDFQKGDIAEGYSVSREKKESFPLTVTSAQKNPTAFYLCASSPRQGRDGYTFGSGTRLTVV.

This clonotype was picked up one time. This chain connects TRBV6-6 to TRBJ1-1; D is possibly TRBD1 (5 bases). The CDR3 length is 14 residues. Germline CDR1 reads MNHNY; CDR2 reads SVGAGI (reference sequence). V was pared by 5 bases and J by 1 base, with 11 bases between. In DNA form, the CDR3 reads TGTGCCAGCAGTCGAATAACAGGGAACACTGAAGCTTTCTTT. It encodes CASSRITGNTEAFF.

V and J are TRBV18 and TRBJ2-1, with 11 positions matching TRBD2. This CDR3 spans 17 amino acids. Germline-derived CDR1 and CDR2 are KGHSH and LQKENI. Trimming took 3 bases from V and 2 from J; bases not matched to a gene: 6. Written as DNA, the CDR3 is TGTGCCAGCTCACCTTTTAGCGGGAGGGGCACCTACAATGAGCAGTTCTTC. It codes for CASSPFSGRGTYNEQFF.

The gene calls are TRBV27 and TRBJ2-7; D unclear. V lost 6 bases and J 7 bases, leaving 13 bases between the germline ends. CDR3 length: 12 amino acids. Germline values: CDR1 MNHEY, CDR2 SMNVEV (reference sequence). The chain's CDR3 is CASSFPNREQYF. The DNA of the CDR3 is TGTGCCAGCAGCTTTCCCAACCGTGAGCAGTACTTC.

The rearrangement uses TRBV30 and TRBJ2-7; unclear D gene. The CDR3 sequence is 13 residues long. The germline gives CDR1 GTSNPN, CDR2 SVGIG (reference sequence). Trimming removed 2 bases at V and 6 bases at J, with 14 bases between. In DNA, the CDR3 is TGTGCCTGGAGTTGGGAAGCAGGTCGCGAGCAGTACTTC. Protein sequence: CAWSWEAGREQYF.

This sequence joins TRBV20-1 and TRBJ2-7, with D unclear. This CDR3 comprises 13 residues. Looked up from germline, CDR1 is DFQATT and CDR2 is SNEGSKA (reference sequence). V lost 4 bases to trimming and J lost 0 bases, with 10 bases between them. The CDR3 DNA reads as TGCAGTGCTAAAGGAGACCACTCCTACGAGCAGTACTTC. This gives the protein CSAKGDHSYEQYF.